This is a list of T cell receptor beta chains from one sample in a study of shared T cell receptors in the human thymus. Assay used: immunoSEQ multiplex PCR; TCRdb lists only in-frame clones, some missing. The sample comprises 600,000 to 900,000 clones, approximately 85% of which are singletons, and approximately 0.01% rests with the top ten. The data also belong to a second study, concerning human thymus T cells.

Material: thymocytes. These receptors were taken from a girl less than two years old with a congenital heart defect. The CDR3 runs from the conserved cysteine through the conserved F or W. The order of the fields is J gene, V gene, D gene, clone size, CDR3 protein, CDR3 DNA. A D gene is named only where the DNA matches it firmly. Size values are once, few and many counts, or a class for expanded clones, and some rows have none.

TRBJ1-6 | TRBV27 | . | . | CASSLSPNNSPLHF | TGTGCCAGCAGTTTATCGCCTAATAATTCACCCCTCCACTTC
TRBJ2-3 | TRBV5-8 | . | few | CASSRDSRRDTQYF | TGTGCCAGCAGCCGGGACTCTCGCCGCGATACGCAGTATTTT
TRBJ2-7 | TRBV28 | . | . | CASSSTNRDTGIHEQYF | TGTGCCAGCAGTTCCACCAACCGGGACACAGGGATCCACGAGCAGTACTTC
TRBJ1-5 | TRBV4-2 | . | . | CASSLRGGRGPPYSNQPQHF | TGTGCCAGCAGCCTTCGTGGGGGCAGGGGTCCACCGTATAGCAATCAGCCCCAGCATTTT
TRBJ2-3 | TRBV11-3 | . | . | CASSLSTQYF | TGTGCCAGCAGCCTCAGTACGCAGTATTTT
TRBJ2-5 | TRBV28 | TRBD2 | few | CASRLAGGQETQYF | TGTGCCAGCAGGCTAGCGGGGGGTCAAGAGACCCAGTACTTC
TRBJ2-1 | TRBV9 | TRBD2 | . | CASSGGGWGEQFF | TGTGCCAGCAGCGGCGGGGGATGGGGTGAGCAGTTCTTC
TRBJ1-2 | TRBV5-6 | TRBD1 | . | CASSSWTGGANYGYTF | TGTGCCAGCAGCTCCTGGACAGGAGGGGCTAACTATGGCTACACCTTC
TRBJ2-3 | TRBV4-3 | TRBD2 | . | CASSQVASSGVYTDTQYF | TGCGCCAGCAGCCAAGTGGCGAGTAGCGGGGTCTACACAGATACGCAGTATTTT
TRBJ1-3 | TRBV5-6 | . | . | CASSLRGGNTIYF | TGTGCCAGCAGCCTCAGGGGAGGAAACACCATATATTTT
TRBJ1-6 | TRBV2 | . | . | CASSTPIREVGSPLHF | TGTGCCAGCAGCACCCCGATTAGGGAGGTCGGTTCACCCCTCCACTTT
TRBJ1-1 | TRBV13 | TRBD1 | . | CASRRTGGERGTEAFF | TGTGCCAGCAGGCGCACAGGGGGCGAGAGGGGGACTGAAGCTTTCTTT
TRBJ2-7 | TRBV5-4 | TRBD2 | . | CASSFSRGENSDEQYF | TGTGCCAGCAGCTTCTCGCGGGGGGAAAATAGCGACGAGCAGTACTTC
TRBJ1-2 | TRBV7-9 | . | . | CASSSTSGVPNYGYTF | TGTGCCAGCAGCTCTACCTCAGGGGTTCCTAACTATGGCTACACCTTC
TRBJ1-6 | TRBV6-1 | . | . | CASSPRRGSPLHF | TGTGCCAGCAGTCCCCGGAGAGGTTCACCCCTCCACTTT
TRBJ2-2 | TRBV9 | . | once | CASSVVSGSGGELFF | TGTGCCAGCAGCGTAGTTTCTGGCTCAGGAGGGGAGCTGTTTTTT